What follows are 13 T cell receptor beta chains derived from one specimen sequenced in a study of T-cell reconstitution after alpha-beta-depleted transplantation in children. During its preparation, the TCRbeta library received unique molecular identifiers. TCRdb fed the PCR reads into MiXCR, producing one record per CDR3 protein. The sample records some 840,000 distinct CDR3 sequences, roughly 15% being singletons. The sample consisted of PBMCs, mostly from graft donor cells, taken 360 days after TCRalphabeta/CD19-depleted stem cell transplant. The receptor set was obtained from a male patient younger than 18 who had a stem cell transplant for acute lymphoblastic leukemia, so the T cells may come from the graft donor.

The rearrangement links TRBV7-9 to TRBJ2-1, with TRBD2 as a possible D gene (5 bases). Trimming took off 0 bases at V and 12 bases at J, with 15 bases between the two ends. The CDR3 spans 14 residues. From germline, CDR1 is SEHNR and CDR2 FQNEAQ (reference sequence). The chain's CDR3 is CASSLAESSGGQFF. The DNA for the CDR3 is TGTGCCAGCAGCTTAGCCGAATCCTCAGGAGGGCAGTTCTTC.

The chain joins TRBV6-4 to TRBJ1-6; possibly TRBD1 for D (6 bases). The CDR3 spans 14 residues. Germline V lookup: CDR1 MRHNA, CDR2 SNTAGT. V gave up 5 bases and J gave up 12 bases, with 17 bases separating them. CDR3 residues: CASSLDSWRGPLHF. The CDR3 DNA reads TGTGCCAGCAGTCTGGACAGTTGGAGGGGACCCCTCCACTTT.

This clonotype has more than one count but fewer than ten. The chain joins TRBV9 to TRBJ2-6; unclear D gene. This CDR3 contains 16 residues. V was clipped by 4 bases and J by 0 bases, with 11 bases between them. CDR1 and CDR2 (germline): SGDLS, YYNGEE. CDR3 amino acids: CASSTYVTSGANVLTF. The CDR3 DNA reads as TGTGCCAGCAGCACCTACGTTACCTCTGGGGCCAACGTCCTGACTTTC. The whole variable domain, remainder taken from reference TRBV9 and TRBJ2-6, is DSGVTQTPKHLITATGQRVTLRCSPRSGDLSVYWYQQSLDQGLQFLIQYYNGEERAKGNILERFSAQQFPDLHSELNLSSLELGDSALYFCASSTYVTSGANVLTFGAGSRLTVL.

This clonotype was found a few times. The rearrangement uses TRBV6-5 and TRBJ2-3; no clear D. V shed 0 bases and J shed 1 base, with 14 bases lying between them. The CDR3 has 17 amino acids. Germline loops: CDR1 MNHEY, CDR2 SVGAGI. The CDR3 region is CASSYSIGRRGTDTQYF. As DNA, the CDR3 is TGTGCCAGCAGTTACTCGATCGGAAGAAGGGGCACAGATACGCAGTATTTT.

The chain employs TRBV7-9 and TRBJ1-1; a possible D gene is TRBD1 (5 bases). V lost 2 bases, J lost 7 bases, and 11 bases lay in between. Germline V gene lookup returns CDR1 SEHNR and CDR2 FQNEAQ (reference sequence). The CDR3 is 13 residues long. The CDR3 DNA follows: TGTGCCAGCAGCTTACAGACAGCGTTTGAAGCTTTCTTT. This gives the protein CASSLQTAFEAFF.

This clonotype was counted at least ten times. The genes are TRBV6-5 and TRBJ2-7; D might be TRBD1 (5 bases). The CDR3 runs to 11 residues. Germline CDR1 MNHEY, CDR2 SVGAGI. Trimming shortened V by 7 bases and J by 7 bases, and 11 bases separated the two germline ends. The CDR3 nucleotides are TGTGCCAGCAAGGGGTTGAGGGAGCAGTACTTC. It translates to CASKGLREQYF.

The sample holds a few counts of this clonotype. CDR3 loop: CASSVGRPEDTQYF. CDR3 nucleotides: TGTGCCAGCAGCGTGGGCAGGCCAGAAGATACGCAGTATTTT. The chain joins TRBV5-5 to TRBJ2-3; D call uncertain. From germline, CDR1 is SGHKS and CDR2 YYEKEE (reference sequence). The CDR3 extends over 14 amino acids. Trimming removed 4 bases at V and 5 bases at J, with 14 bases between.

This clonotype has only a few counts. The J gene is TRBJ1-5, the V gene TRBV20-1; 9 bases are a match to TRBD1. CDR1 and CDR2 (germline): DFQATT, SNEGSKA (reference sequence). The CDR3 spans 16 residues. V was pared by 2 bases and J by 5 bases, with 10 bases of the junction left unmatched. The chain's CDR3 is CSARKQGAQAYQPQHF. The CDR3 DNA follows: TGCAGTGCTAGAAAACAGGGGGCCCAAGCCTATCAGCCCCAGCATTTT.

The chain is built from TRBV5-1 and TRBJ1-1; D unclear. V was pared by 1 base and J by 6 bases, with 10 bases between. The CDR3 length is 13 residues. Per the germline V gene, CDR1 is SGHRS and CDR2 is YFSETQ. CDR3 in DNA: TGCGCCAGCAGCTTGTTTCGGGAGGCTGAAGCTTTCTTT. Amino acid sequence: CASSLFREAEAFF.

The V and J genes are TRBV12-3 or TRBV12-4 and TRBJ2-5; TRBD1 matches 8 bases. V dropped 2 bases and J dropped 1; count of bases not matched to a gene: 9. The CDR3 has 17 residues. CDR3 DNA: TGTGCCAGCAGTTTATATGCAGGGGGCTCGCGCCAAGAGACCCAGTACTTC. Translating gives CASSLYAGGSRQETQYF.

This clonotype was detected only a few times. V and J are TRBV2 and TRBJ2-1, with D possibly being TRBD1 or TRBD2 (6 bases each). The CDR3 loop spans 12 amino acids. From germline, CDR1 is SNHLY and CDR2 FYNNEI. V was pared by 10 bases and J by 10 bases, with 17 bases between. This CDR3 reads CATLGGRREQFF. The DNA of the CDR3 is TGTGCCACACTAGGGGGGAGGCGGGAGCAGTTCTTC.

This clonotype was seen many times. The chain recombines TRBV5-1 with TRBJ2-3; D not certain. The CDR3 spans 16 residues. The germline V gene encodes CDR1 SGHRS and CDR2 YFSETQ. Deletions cut 2 bases from V and 3 bases from J, with 16 bases between. The CDR3 DNA is TGCGCCAGCAGCTTTATGATGCTCTCCGGGACAGATACGCAGTATTTT. Translation: CASSFMMLSGTDTQYF.

The chain recombines TRBV24-1 with TRBJ2-1; D unclear. The CDR3 contains 11 residues. Trimming removed 6 bases from V and 5 bases from J, with 4 bases in between. In germline, CDR1 is KGHDR, CDR2 SFDVKD. Written as DNA, the CDR3 is TGTGCCACCAGTCTGCACAATGAGCAGTTCTTC. Translating it yields CATSLHNEQFF.